These 28 T cell receptor beta chains were all obtained from the same sample, sequenced in a study of shared clonotypes between healthy human individuals (dated by TCRdb to between 2020 and 2021). Library preparation was by the immunoSEQ multiplex PCR assay. TCRdb re-hosts the immuneACCESS table, in-frame sequences only. Its copies lack some clones; in the studies checked, an unresolved V gene accounts for under half of them, and the cause for the rest is not known. The sample table shows 850,000 to 1,100,000 clones, and roughly 80% are seen once. Jointly, the top ten make up about 0.89% of the sample. The sequenced material came from memory CD4+ T cells from PBMCs. Taken with the paper, the label for cell subset or site translates to: CD45RA-negative fraction. Receptor source: a man younger than 35 in good health. Some clones in this sample may be carry-over from other donors' samples.

This chain uses TRBV5-1 with TRBJ2-7; 8 nucleotides agree with TRBD1. The CDR3 totals 14 residues. Germline CDR1 SGHRS, CDR2 YFSETQ. V was pared by 4 bases and J by 1 base, with 4 bases of the junction left unmatched. The CDR3 region has the DNA TGCGCCAGCAGCAAGGACAGGGCTTCCTACGAGCAGTACTTC. This encodes CASSKDRASYEQYF.

The gene calls are TRBV9 and TRBJ2-7; 9 bases align to TRBD1. Trimming cost V 0 bases and J 4 bases; bases outside gene matches: 5. Germline CDR1 and CDR2: SGDLS and YYNGEE. CDR3 length: 15 amino acids. The CDR3 sequence: CASSVGPGTGYEQYF. DNA of the CDR3: TGTGCCAGCAGCGTAGGTCCCGGGACAGGGTACGAGCAGTACTTC.

The table lists this clone with a count of one. The rearrangement joins TRBV6-5 to TRBJ2-5, with D possibly being TRBD1 or TRBD2 (5 bases each). The germline V gene has CDR1 MNHEY and CDR2 SVGAGI. This CDR3 is built from 14 residues. V was shortened by 2 bases and J by 5 bases, with 12 bases between the two germline ends. The CDR3 reads CASSYDVWGETQYF. In nucleotides, the CDR3 is TGTGCCAGCAGTTACGATGTGTGGGGGGAGACCCAGTACTTC.

The sample holds many counts of this clone. The genes are TRBV9 and TRBJ2-5; D perhaps matches TRBD1 (6 bases). This CDR3 is built from 15 residues. Looked up from germline, CDR1 is SGDLS and CDR2 is YYNGEE. V was trimmed by 0 bases and J by 5 bases, leaving 14 bases between them. The CDR3 sequence: CASSVGNRDGETQYF. CDR3 in DNA: TGTGCCAGCAGCGTAGGTAACAGGGACGGGGAGACCCAGTACTTC. The whole variable domain, remainder taken from reference TRBV9 and TRBJ2-5, is DSGVTQTPKHLITATGQRVTLRCSPRSGDLSVYWYQQSLDQGLQFLIQYYNGEERAKGNILERFSAQQFPDLHSELNLSSLELGDSALYFCASSVGNRDGETQYFGPGTRLLVL.

The genes are TRBV7-9 and TRBJ1-4, with 7 bases that match TRBD1. The CDR3 consists of 16 residues. Germline V CDR1 and CDR2: SEHNR, FQNEAQ (reference sequence). V was pared by 3 bases and J by 0 bases, with 4 bases of the junction left unmatched. The DNA for the CDR3 is TGTGCCAGCAGCTTGGGACAGATTGCAACTAATGAAAAACTGTTTTTT. Its translation is CASSLGQIATNEKLFF.

The sample holds a few counts of this clone. CDR3 loop: CASSLGRERELFF. CDR3 bases: TGTGCCAGCAGTTTAGGGCGGGAGCGGGAGCTGTTTTTT. This chain joins TRBV27 and TRBJ2-2; 7 bases fit TRBD2. This CDR3 is built from 13 residues. Losses at the gene ends were 2 bases for V and 9 bases for J; bases not matched to a gene: 3. Germline CDR1 and CDR2: MNHEY and SMNVEV (reference sequence).

The chain carries TRBV2 and TRBJ2-7; no clear D. Germline V gene lookup returns CDR1 SNHLY and CDR2 FYNNEI. With 7 bases removed from V and 2 bases from J, the gap between germline ends came to 18 bases. The CDR3 is 15 residues long. DNA of the CDR3: TGTGCCAGCAACCAAGGTAGTGTGGACCCCTACGAGCAGTACTTC. It specifies CASNQGSVDPYEQYF.

This sequence joins TRBV28 and TRBJ2-7; 7 bases match TRBD1. From germline, CDR1 is MDHEN and CDR2 SYDVKM. V shed 7 bases, J shed 0 bases, and the junction held 6 bases outside the gene matches. The CDR3 spans 14 residues. Here the CDR3 DNA reads TGTGCCAGCACTACGACAGGGCCCTCCTACGAGCAGTACTTC. It is translated as CASTTTGPSYEQYF.

This clone has more than one count but fewer than ten. J is TRBJ1-2 and V is TRBV14; D gene unclear. CDR1 is SGHDN, CDR2 FVKESK, per germline. The CDR3 contains 15 residues. Trimming pared 4 bases from V and 4 bases from J, leaving 16 bases between. DNA for the CDR3: TGTGCCAGCAGCCCCCATGGATCGATGGTCTATGGCTACACCTTC. It translates to CASSPHGSMVYGYTF.

The chain carries TRBV5-4 and TRBJ1-2; tentative D call: TRBD1 (5 bases). The CDR3 loop spans 14 amino acids. Between the trimmed V and J ends, which lost 2 bases and 8 bases, there was a span of 16 bases. Germline-derived CDR1 and CDR2 are SGHNT and YYREEE (reference sequence). As DNA, the CDR3 is TGTGCCAGCAGCTTATTGGGGCCGGGAGAAGGCTACACCTTC. Residues: CASSLLGPGEGYTF.

As to this clone: With only one base between it and a far larger clone, this is likely a read error. This sample includes further DNA sequences coding for the same CDR3. The CDR3 is CASSSLTGNYKGTEAFF. CDR3 coding DNA: TGTGCCAGCAGCTCACTCACGGGGAACTACAAGGGCACTGAAGCTTTCTTT. The gene calls are TRBV7-9 and TRBJ1-1; unclear D gene. The V and J ends lost 4 bases and 4 bases respectively, with 22 bases between them. Germline CDR1 is SEHNR and CDR2 is FQNEAQ (reference sequence). The CDR3 is made up of 17 amino acids.

This chain joins TRBV13 and TRBJ2-1, with 8 bases that match TRBD2. CDR1 is PRHDT, CDR2 FYEKMQ, per germline (reference sequence). Germline trimming cut 0 bases from V and 2 bases from J; bases unmatched to any gene: 3. The CDR3 loop spans 16 amino acids. The CDR3 here is CASSLGYGRAYNEQFF. The CDR3, as DNA: TGTGCCAGCAGCTTAGGGTACGGGAGGGCCTACAATGAGCAGTTCTTC.

The chain recombines TRBV5-4 with TRBJ2-3; D is undetermined. Germline CDR1 SGHNT, CDR2 YYREEE (reference sequence). The CDR3 has 13 residues. V was cut by 2 bases and J by 5 bases, with 9 bases left in between. The CDR3 spells CASSFYERDTQYF. For the CDR3, the DNA is TGTGCCAGCAGCTTTTACGAGAGAGATACGCAGTATTTT.

The chain employs TRBV5-1 and TRBJ1-3; D unresolved. The CDR3 sequence is 14 residues long. Germline CDR1 reads SGHRS; CDR2 reads YFSETQ. V lost 5 bases and J lost 0, with 9 bases in between. CDR3 residues: CASRWAASGNTIYF. DNA of the CDR3: TGCGCCAGCAGGTGGGCGGCCTCTGGAAACACCATATATTTT. The variable domain in full, with the rest retrieved from reference TRBV5-1 and TRBJ1-3, is KAGVTQTPRYLIKTRGQQVTLSCSPISGHRSVSWYQQTPGQGLQFLFEYFSETQRNKGNFPGRFSGRQFSNSRSEMNVSTLELGDSALYLCASRWAASGNTIYFGEGSWLTVV.

The V and J genes are TRBV4-1 and TRBJ2-7, with 8 bases lining up with TRBD2. CDR3 length: 18 residues. The germline gives CDR1 MGHRA, CDR2 YSYEKL. The junction had 13 bases not matched to a gene; V was cut back by 1 base and J by 2 bases. CDR3 residues: CASSQALEAGVYTYEQYF. In DNA form, the CDR3 reads TGCGCCAGCAGCCAAGCACTGGAAGCGGGAGTGTACACCTACGAGCAGTACTTC.

The chain recombines TRBV6-6 with TRBJ2-5, with 11 bases that match TRBD1. The CDR3 spans 15 residues. The junction had 10 bases not matched to a gene; V was cut back by 8 bases and J by 5 bases. Germline values: CDR1 MNHNY, CDR2 SVGAGI (reference sequence). The CDR3 nucleotides read TGTGCCAGCCAACTAGCAGGACAGGGGGCGGAGACCCAGTACTTC. Protein product: CASQLAGQGAETQYF.

The V and J genes are TRBV28 and TRBJ1-2; no reliable D call. V was cut by 6 bases and J by 8 bases, with 16 bases left in between. Germline loops: CDR1 MDHEN, CDR2 SYDVKM. This CDR3 comprises 13 residues. The DNA for the CDR3 is TGTGCCAGCAGGTACGGGAGTGATGACGGCTACACCTTC. This sequence encodes CASRYGSDDGYTF.

This clone was observed a handful of times. This chain connects TRBV7-2 to TRBJ1-5; D is undetermined. Germline V lookup: CDR1 SGHTA, CDR2 FQGNSA. Trimming removed 3 bases from V and 6 bases from J, with 6 bases in between. This CDR3 contains 12 residues. The DNA of the CDR3 is TGTGCCAGCAGCTTCCCTCCTCAGCCCCAGCATTTT. Translated, it gives CASSFPPQPQHF.

This chain connects TRBV28 to TRBJ1-1; 9 nucleotides line up with TRBD1. CDR3 length equals 16 residues. V gave up 8 bases and J gave up 5 bases; unmatched junction bases: 15. Germline assignment: CDR1 MDHEN and CDR2 SYDVKM. The CDR3 is CASFQLPGQGLTEAFF. CDR3 in DNA: TGTGCCAGCTTCCAATTGCCGGGACAGGGTCTAACTGAAGCTTTCTTT.

The J gene is TRBJ2-1, the V gene TRBV18, with TRBD2 identical over 10 bases. This CDR3 is built from 17 residues. Germline CDR1 KGHSH, CDR2 LQKENI. Losses at the gene ends were 2 bases for V and 4 bases for J; bases not matched to a gene: 8. CDR3: CASSPGGLAPTYNEQFF. CDR3 in DNA: TGTGCCAGCTCACCAGGGGGACTAGCGCCCACTTACAATGAGCAGTTCTTC. Variable domain in full (rest from reference TRBV18 and TRBJ2-1): NAGVMQNPRHLVRRRGQEARLRCSPMKGHSHVYWYRQLPEEGLKFMVYLQKENIIDESGMPKERFSAEFPKEGPSILRIQQVVRGDSAAYFCASSPGGLAPTYNEQFFGPGTRLTVL.

This clone was seen a handful of times. Here the CDR3 DNA reads TGTGCCAGCAGCCTAACGGGGGCCCAGTTCTTC. It is translated as CASSLTGAQFF. The chain carries TRBV7-9 and TRBJ2-1; D possibly uses TRBD1 or TRBD2 (6 bases each). Germline assignment: CDR1 SEHNR and CDR2 FQNEAQ (reference sequence). V gave up 5 bases and J gave up 13 bases, with 12 bases separating them. The length of the CDR3 is 11 residues.

This clone appeared once. V gene TRBV6-6 combines with J gene TRBJ2-4; 7 bases are shared with TRBD2. V lost 7 bases to trimming and J lost 7 bases; unmatched junction nucleotides: 13. In germline, CDR1 is MNHNY, CDR2 SVGAGI (reference sequence). The CDR3 is made up of 15 amino acids. Here the CDR3 reads CASTSVSGGFNIQYF. The CDR3, as DNA: TGTGCCAGCACCTCAGTTTCGGGGGGTTTTAACATTCAGTACTTC.

This clone was counted once. V gene TRBV9 combines with J gene TRBJ2-7; D is perhaps TRBD1 or TRBD2 (5 bases each). In germline, CDR1 is SGDLS, CDR2 YYNGEE. CDR3 length: 15 residues. Trimming left V 4 bases short and J 2 bases short, with 16 bases between. The CDR3 spells CASSYSDRDPYEQYF. The CDR3 coding sequence is TGTGCCAGCAGCTACTCTGACCGGGACCCCTACGAGCAGTACTTC.

This clone was detected only a few times. The rearrangement joins TRBV28 to TRBJ2-7; D is undetermined. This CDR3 is built from 13 residues. The ends were cut back, 8 bases at V and 2 bases at J, with 13 bases in the middle. Germline V gene lookup returns CDR1 MDHEN and CDR2 SYDVKM. CDR3 amino acids: CASATGQPYEQYF. In DNA form, the CDR3 reads TGTGCCAGCGCCACCGGGCAGCCCTACGAGCAGTACTTC.

This clone was seen a single time. This chain joins TRBV6-4 and TRBJ2-5, with D possibly TRBD1 on 5 matching bases. The germline CDR1 and CDR2 sequences are MRHNA and SNTAGT. The CDR3 contains 15 residues. Between the trimmed V and J ends, which lost 10 bases and 7 bases, there was a span of 25 bases. The CDR3 reads CATLGVPRYTGTQYF. As DNA, the CDR3 is TGTGCCACCTTAGGGGTCCCGCGATATACAGGGACCCAGTACTTC.

CDR3 region: CVTAEGSYEQYF. The CDR3 DNA is TGTGTTACGGCCGAGGGCTCCTACGAGCAGTACTTC. The chain employs TRBV28 and TRBJ2-7, with D possibly TRBD2 on 5 matching bases. The CDR3 is 12 residues long. Germline V gene sequence: CDR1 MDHEN, CDR2 SYDVKM.

This CDR3 reads CASGLVGGDTIYF. The DNA for the CDR3 is TGTGCTAGTGGTTTGGTAGGAGGAGACACCATATATTTT. The chain recombines TRBV12-5 with TRBJ1-3, with D uncertain. CDR1 is LGHNT, CDR2 FRNRAP, per germline. V lost 0 bases and J 8 bases, leaving 8 bases between the germline ends. CDR3 length equals 13 residues.

J is TRBJ1-5 and V is TRBV29-1; 9 nucleotides line up with TRBD1. Germline loops: CDR1 SQVTM, CDR2 ANQGSEA. J gave up 7 bases and V 6 bases, and 7 bases lay outside the gene matches. The CDR3 covers 13 residues. This CDR3 reads CSVGGTGRQPQHF. The CDR3, as DNA: TGCAGCGTGGGAGGGACAGGGAGACAGCCCCAGCATTTT. The full variable domain, rest sourced from reference TRBV29-1 and TRBJ1-5, is SAVISQKPSRDICQRGTSLTIQCQVDSQVTMMFWYRQQPGQSLTLIATANQGSEATYESGFVIDKFPISRPNLTFSTLTVSNMSPEDSSIYLCSVGGTGRQPQHFGDGTRLSIL.